Each of the 26 T cell receptor beta chains below was sequenced from the same sample in a study of T-cell reconstitution after alpha-beta-depleted transplantation in children. Unique molecular identifiers were incorporated into the prepared TCRbeta library. TCRdb itself ran the PCR reads through MiXCR, one entry per CDR3 protein. The sample yields approximately 200,000 distinct CDR3 sequences, roughly 14% seen once. Here the sequenced sample was PBMCs from the stem cell graft donor, taken from the stem cell graft. The receptor set was obtained from a human donor who donated a stem cell graft to a child with acute lymphoblastic leukemia.

This clonotype showed up many times. The chain is built from TRBV12-3 or TRBV12-4 and TRBJ1-2; D not certain. This CDR3 region has 12 residues. V shed 7 bases and J shed 8 bases, with 14 bases lying between them. CDR3 nucleotides: TGTGCCAGCAATAACAACCGAGGAGGCTACACCTTC. Its protein product is CASNNNRGGYTF.

This clonotype was seen a single time. The junction departs from the called germline gene at one end, perhaps through a read error. This chain joins TRBV3-1 and TRBJ2-7; either TRBD1 or TRBD2 may supply D (5 bases each). Germline CDR1 LGHDT, CDR2 YNNKEL (reference sequence). The CDR3 contains 14 residues. CDR3 protein: CASTQEVGAYEQYF. The CDR3 DNA reads TGTGCCAGCACCCAAGAGGTGGGGGCCTACGAGCAGTACTTC.

The CDR3 DNA is TGTGCCAGCAGCCGCTCAAGGGAAAAACTGTTTTTT. Amino acid sequence: CASSRSREKLFF. The chain joins TRBV12-3 or TRBV12-4 to TRBJ1-4; no definite D call. V gave up 6 bases and J gave up 8 bases, with 10 bases separating them. This CDR3 comprises 12 residues.

This clonotype was counted many times. The chain uses TRBV7-9 and TRBJ2-1; 8 positions match TRBD2. The CDR3 is 13 amino acids. Germline V gene lookup returns CDR1 SEHNR and CDR2 FQNEAQ (reference sequence). With 3 bases clipped from V and 9 bases from J, the junction kept 4 bases outside the gene matches. In nucleotides, the CDR3 is TGTGCCAGCAGCTTTAGCGGGATAGGTGAGCAGTTCTTC. Its protein is CASSFSGIGEQFF.

This clonotype was counted at least ten times. The V gene is TRBV4-1, the J gene TRBJ2-5; D is uncertain. CDR1 is MGHRA, CDR2 YSYEKL, per germline. The CDR3 length is 16 residues. Trimming removed 1 base from V and 5 bases from J, with 17 bases in between. This chain's CDR3 is CASSQVALGFVETQYF. The CDR3 DNA reads as TGCGCCAGCAGCCAAGTGGCCCTGGGATTTGTTGAGACCCAGTACTTC.

Turning to this clonotype: It is likely a read error, because the conserved phenylalanine at the end of the CDR3 is missing. V and J are TRBV30 and TRBJ2-1; 7 positions match TRBD1. This CDR3 is 13 amino acids long. Per germline, CDR1 GTSNPN and CDR2 SVGIG (reference sequence). Unmatched junction bases numbered 9, after V lost 6 bases and J lost 7 bases. The CDR3 nucleotides read TGTGCCTGCTCCGACAGGGCCGGGAATGAGCAGTTCTTG. It codes for CACSDRAGNEQFL.

Many counts were recorded for this clonotype. This chain links TRBV6-5 with TRBJ1-5, with 7 bases lining up with TRBD1. There are 17 residues in the CDR3. Germline CDR1 MNHEY, CDR2 SVGAGI. J gave up 1 base and V 4 bases, and 10 bases lay outside the gene matches. The CDR3 here is CASSSSRSRGSNQPQHF. Here the CDR3 DNA reads TGTGCCAGCAGTTCATCACGGAGCAGGGGGAGCAATCAGCCCCAGCATTTT.

This chain connects TRBV20-1 to TRBJ1-5; 9 nucleotides align to TRBD1. The CDR3 spans 14 residues. Germline lookup yields CDR1 DFQATT and CDR2 SNEGSKA (reference sequence). The J segment lost 6 bases and the V segment lost 1 base, leaving 4 bases of the junction unmatched. The CDR3 loop is CSARAQGAGQPQHF. The CDR3 coding sequence is TGCAGTGCTAGAGCACAGGGGGCCGGTCAGCCCCAGCATTTT.

To note about this clonotype: Just one base apart from a much larger clone, this may be a read error. The chain employs TRBV12-3 or TRBV12-4 and TRBJ2-3, with unresolved D. V was trimmed by 7 bases and J by 2 bases, leaving 4 bases between them. The CDR3 is 11 amino acids. CDR3 DNA sequence: TGTGCCAGCACCGCCACAGATACGCAGTATTTT. Translated: CASTATDTQYF.

The chain uses TRBV20-1 and TRBJ2-5; 7 bases agree with TRBD2. The germline CDR1 and CDR2 sequences are DFQATT and SNEGSKA (reference sequence). J lost 5 bases, V lost 3 bases, and 12 bases had no gene match. There are 15 residues in the CDR3. CDR3 nucleotides: TGCAGTGCTAGTTTGGGGGAGGGCTTCGGGGAGACCCAGTACTTC. It yields the protein CSASLGEGFGETQYF.

The V and J genes are TRBV10-3 and TRBJ1-2; 8 positions agree with TRBD1. The CDR3 is 15 amino acids. Trimming took 6 bases from V and 5 from J; bases not matched to a gene: 11. Germline V gene data show CDR1 as ENHRY and CDR2 as SYGVKD. The CDR3 nucleotides read TGTGCCATCAGCCCGGGACAGGCGGATAGATATGGCTACACCTTC. It translates to CAISPGQADRYGYTF.

This clonotype was recorded a few times. CDR3 DNA sequence: TGTGCCAGCAGTTCCGAATTAGCGGATTACAATGAGCAGTTCTTC. It is translated as CASSSELADYNEQFF. This chain links TRBV28 with TRBJ2-1; tentative D call: TRBD2 (6 bases). The CDR3 runs 15 residues. Trimming removed 4 bases at V and 4 bases at J, with 14 bases between. Germline V gene lookup returns CDR1 MDHEN and CDR2 SYDVKM.

This clonotype came up many times. CDR3 residues: CASSLDLVLAVNEQFF. The CDR3 DNA reads TGTGCCAGCAGCTTAGATTTAGTACTAGCGGTCAATGAGCAGTTCTTC. V is TRBV7-2 and J is TRBJ2-1; 8 nucleotides match TRBD2. The germline V gene has CDR1 SGHTA and CDR2 FQGNSA. This CDR3 has 16 residues. The V segment lost 1 base and the J segment 6 bases; nucleotides outside the gene matches: 8.

There are a few counts of this clonotype. The chain carries TRBV20-1 and TRBJ2-3; the D gene is possibly TRBD1 (6 bases). The CDR3 is made up of 16 amino acids. Deletions cut 4 bases from V and 2 bases from J, with 19 bases between. Germline V CDR1 and CDR2: DFQATT, SNEGSKA (reference sequence). CDR3 DNA: TGCAGTGCTATCCCGGCGACAGGCCCTTTCACAGATACGCAGTATTTT. This sequence encodes CSAIPATGPFTDTQYF.

This clonotype was seen a few times. The CDR3, as DNA: TGCAGTGCTTCGGCTAGCGGACGCACAGATACGCAGTATTTT. It specifies CSASASGRTDTQYF. The chain has TRBV20-1 and TRBJ2-3; 7 bases fit TRBD2. V lost 5 bases to trimming and J lost 1 base; unmatched junction nucleotides: 6. CDR1 is DFQATT, CDR2 SNEGSKA, per germline (reference sequence). The CDR3 has 14 amino acids.

This clonotype was detected many times. J is TRBJ2-7 and V is TRBV20-1; 14 positions agree with TRBD2. Germline-derived CDR1 and CDR2 are DFQATT and SNEGSKA (reference sequence). The trim removed 5 bases at V and 3 bases at J, leaving 3 bases unmatched. This CDR3 region has 14 residues. The CDR3 loop reads CSAEGLAGVYEQYF. The CDR3 coding sequence is TGCAGTGCTGAGGGACTAGCGGGGGTCTACGAGCAGTACTTC.

The table lists this clonotype with many counts. CDR3 region: CASSLDAGWGYGYTF. Here the CDR3 DNA reads TGCGCCAGCAGCTTGGATGCCGGGTGGGGCTATGGCTACACCTTC. The chain links TRBV5-1 to TRBJ1-2, with no clear D. CDR3 length equals 15 residues. In germline, CDR1 is SGHRS, CDR2 YFSETQ. V gave up 0 bases and J gave up 4 bases, with 13 bases separating them.

This chain joins TRBV30 and TRBJ1-2; D uncertain. V was trimmed by 5 bases and J by 0 bases, leaving 22 bases between them. Germline loops: CDR1 GTSNPN, CDR2 SVGIG (reference sequence). The length of the CDR3 is 17 residues. DNA of the CDR3: TGTGCCTGGGAGGTCCCCTGGGCCGCGAACGCTAACTATGGCTACACCTTC. This gives the protein CAWEVPWAANANYGYTF.

In this sample, this clonotype turned up many times. The V and J genes are TRBV10-3 and TRBJ1-2, with 10 bases that match TRBD1. Losses at the gene ends were 3 bases for V and 8 bases for J; bases not matched to a gene: 12. The germline CDR1 and CDR2 sequences are ENHRY and SYGVKD. There are 16 residues in the CDR3. CDR3 in DNA: TGTGCCATCAGTGATTTCGACAGGGGGCAGGGTAGGGGCTACACCTTC. Its protein is CAISDFDRGQGRGYTF.

This clonotype was seen repeatedly, ten times or more. The CDR3 DNA reads TGCAGTGCTAGAGATTCGGTAGCCTTGCTTGAGCAGTTCTTC. Its translation is CSARDSVALLEQFF. V usage is TRBV20-1 and J usage is TRBJ2-1; no reliable D call. Germline V gives CDR1 DFQATT, CDR2 SNEGSKA (reference sequence). This CDR3 comprises 14 residues. V shed 0 bases and J shed 9 bases, with 15 bases lying between them.

This clonotype was seen ten or more times. The chain employs TRBV6-1 and TRBJ2-5; 11 bases match TRBD2. CDR1 and CDR2 (germline): MNHNS, SASEGT. V lost 2 bases and J lost 5; bases outside the gene matches: 4. CDR3 length: 15 amino acids. The CDR3 region is CASSENLAGGETQYF. CDR3 bases: TGTGCCAGCAGTGAAAATCTAGCGGGAGGCGAGACCCAGTACTTC.

This clonotype was detected ten times or more. The gene calls are TRBV12-3 or TRBV12-4 and TRBJ2-7; 7 nucleotides align to TRBD2. The CDR3 sequence is 14 residues long. After removal of 7 bases from V and 9 bases from J, the junction contained 15 bases not matched to a gene. In DNA, the CDR3 is TGTGCCAGCACCCTCGGCGGGAGACTGGGGGGGCAGTACTTC. Translating gives CASTLGGRLGGQYF.

This clonotype was found many times. The V call is TRBV27, the J call TRBJ1-1; D remains ambiguous. There are 15 residues in the CDR3. Trimming left V 4 bases short and J 0 bases short, with 12 bases between. From germline, CDR1 is MNHEY and CDR2 SMNVEV (reference sequence). The CDR3 DNA sequence: TGTGCCAGCAGTTCCACGCAGTGGATGAACACTGAAGCTTTCTTT. Translation gives CASSSTQWMNTEAFF.

This clonotype was counted at least ten times. This chain joins TRBV12-3 or TRBV12-4 and TRBJ2-1; D assignment may be TRBD1 or TRBD2 (6 bases each). The length of the CDR3 is 12 residues. Trimming stripped 6 bases from V and 8 bases from J, with 11 bases between. In DNA, the CDR3 is TGTGCCAGCAGGAGGGGGGACGATGAGCAGTTCTTC. This codes for CASRRGDDEQFF.

The table lists this clonotype with many counts. V and J are TRBV20-1 and TRBJ1-1; 8 bases are a match to TRBD1. This CDR3 is built from 16 residues. V was pared by 1 base and J by 5 bases, with 12 bases of the junction left unmatched. In germline, CDR1 is DFQATT, CDR2 SNEGSKA (reference sequence). CDR3 sequence (DNA): TGCAGTGCTAGAGTTGGAGGAACAGGGGGTGTTACTGAAGCTTTCTTT. Translated, it gives CSARVGGTGGVTEAFF.

This chain uses TRBV2 with TRBJ1-1; a possible D gene is TRBD1 (5 bases). CDR3 length equals 14 residues. Trimming removed 2 bases at V and 1 base at J, with 8 bases between. CDR1 is SNHLY, CDR2 FYNNEI, per germline. The CDR3 loop reads CASSEKGPNTEAFF. Here the CDR3 DNA reads TGTGCCAGCAGTGAAAAGGGGCCGAACACTGAAGCTTTCTTT.